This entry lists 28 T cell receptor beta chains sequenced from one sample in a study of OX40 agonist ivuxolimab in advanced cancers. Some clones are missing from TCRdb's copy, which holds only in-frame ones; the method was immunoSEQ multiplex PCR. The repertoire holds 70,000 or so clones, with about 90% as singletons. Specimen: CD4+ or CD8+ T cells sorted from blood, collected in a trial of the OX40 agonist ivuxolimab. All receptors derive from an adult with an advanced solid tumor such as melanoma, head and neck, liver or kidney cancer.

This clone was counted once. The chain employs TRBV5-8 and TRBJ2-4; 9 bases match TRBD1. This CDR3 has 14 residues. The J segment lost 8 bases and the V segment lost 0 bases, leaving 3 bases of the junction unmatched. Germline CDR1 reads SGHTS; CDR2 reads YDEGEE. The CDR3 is CASSLGQGVYIQYF. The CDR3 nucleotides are TGTGCCAGCAGCTTGGGACAGGGGGTGTACATTCAGTACTTC.

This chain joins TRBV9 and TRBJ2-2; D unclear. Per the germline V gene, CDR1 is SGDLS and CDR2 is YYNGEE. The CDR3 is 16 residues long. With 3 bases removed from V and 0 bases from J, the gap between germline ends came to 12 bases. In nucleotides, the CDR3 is TGTGCCAGCAGCGCGGGTGAACGGACGAACACCGGGGAGCTGTTTTTT. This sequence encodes CASSAGERTNTGELFF.

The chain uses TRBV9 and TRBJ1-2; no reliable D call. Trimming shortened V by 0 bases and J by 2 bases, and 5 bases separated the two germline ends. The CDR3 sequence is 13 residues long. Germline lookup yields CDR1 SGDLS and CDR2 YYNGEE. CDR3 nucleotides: TGTGCCAGCAGCGTAGACACAAACTATGGCTACACCTTC. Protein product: CASSVDTNYGYTF.

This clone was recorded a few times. CDR3 sequence (DNA): TGTGCCAGCAGTTTCCCGGACAGCAATGAGCAGTTCTTC. Translating it yields CASSFPDSNEQFF. This chain joins TRBV27 and TRBJ2-1; possible D gene TRBD1, 6 bases. Germline V gene data show CDR1 as MNHEY and CDR2 as SMNVEV (reference sequence). This CDR3 comprises 13 residues. V was cut by 3 bases and J by 6 bases, with 9 bases left in between.

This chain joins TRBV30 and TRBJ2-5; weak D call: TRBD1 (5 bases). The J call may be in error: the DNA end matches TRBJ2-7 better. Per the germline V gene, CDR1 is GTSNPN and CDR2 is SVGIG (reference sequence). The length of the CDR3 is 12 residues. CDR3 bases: TGTGCCTCCCCTGGACAACCCTACGAGCAGTACTTC. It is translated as CASPGQPYEQYF.

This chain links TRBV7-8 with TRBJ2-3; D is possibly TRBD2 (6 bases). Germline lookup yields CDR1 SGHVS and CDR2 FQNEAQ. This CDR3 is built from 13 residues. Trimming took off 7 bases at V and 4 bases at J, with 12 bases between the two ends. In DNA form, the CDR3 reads TGTGCCAGCATATCGTTAGCGGCAGATACGCAGTATTTT. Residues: CASISLAADTQYF. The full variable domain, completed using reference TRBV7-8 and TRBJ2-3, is GAGVSQSPRYKVAKRGQDVALRCDPISGHVSLFWYQQALGQGPEFLTYFQNEAQLDKSGLPSDRFFAERPEGSVSTLKIQRTQQEDSAVYLCASISLAADTQYFGPGTRLTVL.

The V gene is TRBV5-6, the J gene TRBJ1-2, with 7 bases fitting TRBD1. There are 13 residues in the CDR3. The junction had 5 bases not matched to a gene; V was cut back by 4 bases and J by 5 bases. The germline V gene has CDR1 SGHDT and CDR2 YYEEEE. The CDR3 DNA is TGTGCCAGCAGCCTGGGACAGCCTTATGGCTACACCTTC. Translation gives CASSLGQPYGYTF.

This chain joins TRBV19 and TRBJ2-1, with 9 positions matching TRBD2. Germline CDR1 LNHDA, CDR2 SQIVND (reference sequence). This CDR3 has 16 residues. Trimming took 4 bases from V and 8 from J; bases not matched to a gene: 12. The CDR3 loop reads CASSKGGGRVLDEQFF. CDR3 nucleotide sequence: TGTGCCAGTAGTAAGGGTGGCGGGAGGGTTTTGGATGAGCAGTTCTTC.

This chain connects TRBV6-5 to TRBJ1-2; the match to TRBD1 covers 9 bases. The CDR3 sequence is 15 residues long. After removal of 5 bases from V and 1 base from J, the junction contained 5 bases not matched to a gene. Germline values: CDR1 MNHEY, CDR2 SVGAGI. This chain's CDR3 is CASSTGQGLNYGYTF. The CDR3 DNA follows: TGTGCCAGCAGTACGGGACAGGGACTTAACTATGGCTACACCTTC.

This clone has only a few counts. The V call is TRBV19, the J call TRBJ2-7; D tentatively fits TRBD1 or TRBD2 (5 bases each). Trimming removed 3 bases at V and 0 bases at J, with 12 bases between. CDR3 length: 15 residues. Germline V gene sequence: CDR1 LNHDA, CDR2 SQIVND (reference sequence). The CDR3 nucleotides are TGTGCCAGTAGTATCCGTGGGGGAAACTCCTACGAGCAGTACTTC. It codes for CASSIRGGNSYEQYF. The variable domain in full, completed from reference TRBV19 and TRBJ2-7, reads DGGITQSPKYLFRKEGQNVTLSCEQNLNHDAMYWYRQDPGQGLRLIYYSQIVNDFQKGDIAEGYSVSREKKESFPLTVTSAQKNPTAFYLCASSIRGGNSYEQYFGPGTRLTVT.

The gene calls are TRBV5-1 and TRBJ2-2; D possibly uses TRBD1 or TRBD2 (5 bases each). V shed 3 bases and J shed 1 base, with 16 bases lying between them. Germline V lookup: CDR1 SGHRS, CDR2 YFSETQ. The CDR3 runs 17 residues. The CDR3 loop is CASSSGRGAMNTGELFF. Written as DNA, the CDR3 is TGCGCCAGCAGCTCCGGTCGAGGGGCGATGAACACCGGGGAGCTGTTTTTT.

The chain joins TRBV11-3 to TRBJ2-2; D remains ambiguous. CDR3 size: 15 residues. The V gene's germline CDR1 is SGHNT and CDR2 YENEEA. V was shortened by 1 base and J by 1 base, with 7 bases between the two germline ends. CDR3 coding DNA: TGTGCCAGCAGCTTAGTCAGGCAGAACACCGGGGAGCTGTTTTTT. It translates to CASSLVRQNTGELFF.

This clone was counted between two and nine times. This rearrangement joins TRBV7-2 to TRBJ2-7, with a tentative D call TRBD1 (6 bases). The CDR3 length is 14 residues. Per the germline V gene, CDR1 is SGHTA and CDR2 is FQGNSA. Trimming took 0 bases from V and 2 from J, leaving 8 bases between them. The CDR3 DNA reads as TGTGCCAGCAGCTTAGCACAGGGCCCCTACGAGCAGTACTTC. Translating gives CASSLAQGPYEQYF.

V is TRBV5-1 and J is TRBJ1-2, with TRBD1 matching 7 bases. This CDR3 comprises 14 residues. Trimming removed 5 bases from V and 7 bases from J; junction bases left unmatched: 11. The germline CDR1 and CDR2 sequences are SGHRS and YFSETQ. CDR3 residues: CASRPGTEGIGYTF. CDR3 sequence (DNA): TGCGCCAGCAGACCCGGGACAGAGGGGATTGGCTACACCTTC.

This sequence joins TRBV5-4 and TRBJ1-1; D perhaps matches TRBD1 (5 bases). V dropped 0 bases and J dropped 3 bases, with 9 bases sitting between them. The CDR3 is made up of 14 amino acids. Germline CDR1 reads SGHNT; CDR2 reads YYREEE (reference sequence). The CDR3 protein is CASSLGRVDTEAFF. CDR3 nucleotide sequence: TGTGCCAGCAGCTTGGGCAGGGTTGACACTGAAGCTTTCTTT. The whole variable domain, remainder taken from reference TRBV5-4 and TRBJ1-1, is ETGVTQSPTHLIKTRGQQVTLRCSSQSGHNTVSWYQQALGQGPQFIFQYYREEENGRGNFPPRFSGLQFPNYSSELNVNALELDDSALYLCASSLGRVDTEAFFGQGTRLTVV.

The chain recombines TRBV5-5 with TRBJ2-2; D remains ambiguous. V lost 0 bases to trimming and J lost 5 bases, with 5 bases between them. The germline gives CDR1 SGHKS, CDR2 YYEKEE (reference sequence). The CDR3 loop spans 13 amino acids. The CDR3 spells CASSLVGTGELFF. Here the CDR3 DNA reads TGTGCCAGCAGCTTGGTGGGGACCGGGGAGCTGTTTTTT.

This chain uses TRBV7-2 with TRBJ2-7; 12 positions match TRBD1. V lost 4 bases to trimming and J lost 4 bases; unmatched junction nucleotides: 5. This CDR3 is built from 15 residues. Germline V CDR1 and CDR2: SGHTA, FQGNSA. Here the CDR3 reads CASSYQGQGAYEQYF. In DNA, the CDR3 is TGTGCCAGCAGCTACCAGGGACAGGGGGCTTACGAGCAGTACTTC.

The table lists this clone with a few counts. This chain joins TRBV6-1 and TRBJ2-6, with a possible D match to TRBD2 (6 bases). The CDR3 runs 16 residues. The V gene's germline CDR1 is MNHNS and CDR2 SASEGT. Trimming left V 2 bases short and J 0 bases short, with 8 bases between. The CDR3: CASSEWRASGANVLTF. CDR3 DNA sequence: TGTGCCAGCAGTGAATGGAGGGCCTCTGGGGCCAACGTCCTGACTTTC.

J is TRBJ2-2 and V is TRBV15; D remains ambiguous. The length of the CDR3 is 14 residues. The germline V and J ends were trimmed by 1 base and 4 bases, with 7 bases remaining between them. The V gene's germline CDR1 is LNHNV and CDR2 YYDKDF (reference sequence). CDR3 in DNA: TGTGCCACCAGCAGAGGTGGAAGCACCGGGGAGCTGTTTTTT. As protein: CATSRGGSTGELFF.

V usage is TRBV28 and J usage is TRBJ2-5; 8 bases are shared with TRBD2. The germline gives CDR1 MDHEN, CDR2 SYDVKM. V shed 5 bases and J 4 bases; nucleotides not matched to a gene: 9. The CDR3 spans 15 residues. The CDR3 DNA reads TGTGCCAGCAGTGGGGCGGGAGGATTGACAGAGACCCAGTACTTC. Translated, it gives CASSGAGGLTETQYF.

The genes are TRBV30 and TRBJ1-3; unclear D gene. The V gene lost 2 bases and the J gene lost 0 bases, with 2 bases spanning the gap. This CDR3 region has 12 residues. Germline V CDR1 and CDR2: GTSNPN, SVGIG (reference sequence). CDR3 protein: CAWSSSGNTIYF. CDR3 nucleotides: TGTGCCTGGAGTTCCTCTGGAAACACCATATATTTT.

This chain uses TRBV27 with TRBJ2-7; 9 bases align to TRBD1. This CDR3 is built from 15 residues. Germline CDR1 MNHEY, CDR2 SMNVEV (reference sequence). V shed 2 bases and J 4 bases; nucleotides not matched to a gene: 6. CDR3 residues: CASSLLGTGLYEQYF. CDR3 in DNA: TGTGCCAGCAGTTTACTGGGGACAGGGCTATACGAGCAGTACTTC.

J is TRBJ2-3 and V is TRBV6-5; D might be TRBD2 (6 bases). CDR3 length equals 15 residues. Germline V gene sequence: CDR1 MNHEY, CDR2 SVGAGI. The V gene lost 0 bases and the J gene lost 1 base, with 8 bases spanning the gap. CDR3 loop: CASSYSGRGTDTQYF. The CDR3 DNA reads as TGTGCCAGCAGTTACTCCGGGAGAGGCACAGATACGCAGTATTTT.

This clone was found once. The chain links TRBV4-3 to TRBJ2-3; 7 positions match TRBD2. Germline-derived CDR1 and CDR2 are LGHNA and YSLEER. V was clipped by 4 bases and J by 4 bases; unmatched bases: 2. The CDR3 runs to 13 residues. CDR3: CASSRLAADTQYF. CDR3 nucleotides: TGCGCCAGCAGCCGACTAGCTGCAGATACGCAGTATTTT.

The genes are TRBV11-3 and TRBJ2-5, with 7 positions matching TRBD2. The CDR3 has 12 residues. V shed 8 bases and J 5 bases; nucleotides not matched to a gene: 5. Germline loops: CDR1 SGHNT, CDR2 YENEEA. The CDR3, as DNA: TGTGCCAGCCTCGGGCGGGGGGAGACCCAGTACTTC. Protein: CASLGRGETQYF.

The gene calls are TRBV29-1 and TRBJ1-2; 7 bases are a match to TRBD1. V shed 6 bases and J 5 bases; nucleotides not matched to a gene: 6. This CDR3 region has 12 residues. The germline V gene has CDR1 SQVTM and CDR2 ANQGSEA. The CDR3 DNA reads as TGCAGCGTCCGACCGACAGGGTATGGCTACACCTTC. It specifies CSVRPTGYGYTF. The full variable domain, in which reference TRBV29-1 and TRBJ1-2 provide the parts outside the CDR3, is SAVISQKPSRDICQRGTSLTIQCQVDSQVTMMFWYRQQPGQSLTLIATANQGSEATYESGFVIDKFPISRPNLTFSTLTVSNMSPEDSSIYLCSVRPTGYGYTFGSGTRLTVV.

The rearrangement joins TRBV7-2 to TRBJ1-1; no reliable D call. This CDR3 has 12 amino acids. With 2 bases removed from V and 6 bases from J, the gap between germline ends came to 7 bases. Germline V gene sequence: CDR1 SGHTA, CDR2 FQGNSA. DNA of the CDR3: TGTGCCAGCAGCTTAAGGGAGGCTGAAGCTTTCTTT. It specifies CASSLREAEAFF.

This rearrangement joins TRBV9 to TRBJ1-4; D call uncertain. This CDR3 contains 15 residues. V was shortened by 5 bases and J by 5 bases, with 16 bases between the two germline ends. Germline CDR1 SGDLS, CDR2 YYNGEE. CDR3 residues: CASSVLGRANEKLFF. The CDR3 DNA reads TGTGCCAGCAGTGTCTTGGGGAGGGCGAATGAAAAACTGTTTTTT. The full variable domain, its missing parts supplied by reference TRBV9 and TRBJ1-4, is DSGVTQTPKHLITATGQRVTLRCSPRSGDLSVYWYQQSLDQGLQFLIQYYNGEERAKGNILERFSAQQFPDLHSELNLSSLELGDSALYFCASSVLGRANEKLFFGSGTQLSVL.